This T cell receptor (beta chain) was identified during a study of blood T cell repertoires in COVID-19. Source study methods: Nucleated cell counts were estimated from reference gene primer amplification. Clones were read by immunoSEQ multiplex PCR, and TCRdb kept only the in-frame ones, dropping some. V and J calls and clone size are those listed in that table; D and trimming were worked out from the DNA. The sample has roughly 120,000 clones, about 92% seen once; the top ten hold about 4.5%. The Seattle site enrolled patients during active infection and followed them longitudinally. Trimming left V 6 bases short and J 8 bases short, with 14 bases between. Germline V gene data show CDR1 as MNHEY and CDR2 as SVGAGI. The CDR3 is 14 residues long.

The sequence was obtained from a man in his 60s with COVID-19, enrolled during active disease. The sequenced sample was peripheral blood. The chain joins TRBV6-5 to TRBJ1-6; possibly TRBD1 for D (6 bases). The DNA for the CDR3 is TGTGCCAGCAGCCTCACAGGGAACGATTCACCCCTCCACTTT. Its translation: CASSLTGNDSPLHF.